These 22 T cell receptor beta chains were sequenced from one sample in a study of cytomegalovirus exposure and HLA in healthy donors. A multiplex PCR was run with 60 Vbeta primers and 13 Jbeta primers. The assay was immunoSEQ multiplex PCR, and TCRdb's table has in-frame clones only and misses some. The sample holds roughly 100,000 clones; about 12% are singletons and the top ten take approximately 16%. The sample was PBMCs. The receptors derive from a man aged 40-49 years in good health and CMV-seropositive.

CDR3 loop: CAWSVPGRPDNEQFF. Here the CDR3 DNA reads TGTGCCTGGAGTGTTCCCGGGAGACCCGACAATGAGCAGTTCTTC. The J gene is TRBJ2-1, the V gene TRBV30; a possible D gene is TRBD2 (6 bases). This CDR3 comprises 15 residues. Germline CDR1 is GTSNPN and CDR2 is SVGIG (reference sequence). The V end was cut by 0 bases, the J end by 5 bases, with 14 bases between.

This clone turned up a few times. V and J are TRBV5-5 and TRBJ2-7; D uncertain. Germline V gives CDR1 SGHKS, CDR2 YYEKEE (reference sequence). The CDR3 spans 12 residues. Trimming took off 4 bases at V and 2 bases at J, with 7 bases between the two ends. CDR3 coding DNA: TGTGCCAGCAGCCAAAACACCTACGAGCAGTACTTC. Protein: CASSQNTYEQYF. The full variable domain, with the rest looked up from reference TRBV5-5 and TRBJ2-7, is DAGVTQSPTHLIKTRGQQVTLRCSPISGHKSVSWYQQVLGQGPQFIFQYYEKEERGRGNFPDRFSARQFPNYSSELNVNALLLGDSALYLCASSQNTYEQYFGPGTRLTVT.

The sample holds a few counts of this clone. The chain combines TRBV27 with TRBJ2-5; 9 bases are shared with TRBD1. The germline V gene has CDR1 MNHEY and CDR2 SMNVEV (reference sequence). V lost 3 bases to trimming and J lost 4 bases; unmatched junction nucleotides: 15. This CDR3 region has 18 residues. The CDR3 loop reads CASSFAPRPGQGVETQYF. The CDR3 DNA reads TGTGCCAGCAGTTTTGCCCCCCGGCCGGGACAGGGTGTAGAGACCCAGTACTTC.

This clone was seen more than once but under ten times. The rearrangement links TRBV28 to TRBJ2-3; 9 positions agree with TRBD2. The J segment lost 3 bases and the V segment lost 6 bases, leaving 10 bases of the junction unmatched. The CDR3 is 16 residues long. Germline-derived CDR1 and CDR2 are MDHEN and SYDVKM. The CDR3 DNA sequence: TGTGCCAGCAGCACGGGGTCTAGCGGGAATACAGATACGCAGTATTTT. Translated, it gives CASSTGSSGNTDTQYF.

This clone was observed a few times. V is TRBV6-5 and J is TRBJ1-1; D is possibly TRBD1 (5 bases). Trimming took 8 bases from V and 6 from J, leaving 10 bases between them. This CDR3 is built from 11 residues. The germline gives CDR1 MNHEY, CDR2 SVGAGI. The CDR3 DNA is TGTGCCAGCGACAGTGGGGCTGAAGCTTTCTTT. Protein product: CASDSGAEAFF.

The J gene is TRBJ2-3, the V gene TRBV14; no clear D gene. Germline values: CDR1 SGHDN, CDR2 FVKESK. The V end lost 3 bases, the J end lost 4 bases, and 14 bases lay between the germline ends. The length of the CDR3 is 15 residues. CDR3 nucleotides: TGTGCCAGCAGCCAGATCCTCGACTTTGCAGATACGCAGTATTTT. Translating it yields CASSQILDFADTQYF.

The gene calls are TRBV2 and TRBJ2-5; 9 bases are shared with TRBD2. The germline CDR1 and CDR2 sequences are SNHLY and FYNNEI. V was clipped by 10 bases and J by 3 bases; unmatched bases: 6. The CDR3 contains 13 residues. The CDR3 here is CATISGGKETQYF. DNA for the CDR3: TGTGCCACTATTAGCGGGGGCAAAGAGACCCAGTACTTC.

The chain's CDR3 is CASSQSVRPGIYNEQFF. DNA of the CDR3: TGCGCCAGCAGTCAATCGGTACGGCCCGGGATATACAATGAGCAGTTCTTC. The chain is built from TRBV23-1 and TRBJ2-1; TRBD2 might be the D (5 bases). TRBV23-1 is filed as an ORF, its function uncertain. The CDR3 totals 17 residues. The V and J ends lost 0 bases and 4 bases respectively, with 16 bases between them.

J is TRBJ2-2 and V is TRBV6-1; 9 bases are shared with TRBD2. Trimming cost V 7 bases and J 6 bases; bases outside gene matches: 6. CDR1 is MNHNS, CDR2 SASEGT, per germline. The CDR3 spans 14 residues. CDR3 nucleotides: TGTGCCAGCACTGGGATAGCGGGAGCCGGGGAGCTGTTTTTT. Translating it yields CASTGIAGAGELFF.

V usage is TRBV7-9 and J usage is TRBJ1-2; D is uncertain. With 2 bases removed from V and 8 bases from J, the gap between germline ends came to 18 bases. The CDR3 consists of 15 residues. CDR1 and CDR2 (germline): SEHNR, FQNEAQ (reference sequence). The CDR3 nucleotides read TGTGCCAGCAGCTTAACATTAGTTGAATTGAGGGGCTACACCTTC. The encoded protein is CASSLTLVELRGYTF.

This rearrangement joins TRBV19 to TRBJ2-2; perhaps TRBD1 as D (5 bases). The germline CDR1 and CDR2 sequences are LNHDA and SQIVND (reference sequence). The CDR3 covers 16 residues. With 4 bases removed from V and 6 bases from J, the gap between germline ends came to 18 bases. The CDR3 is CASSTPGQGVAGELFF. CDR3 DNA sequence: TGTGCCAGTAGTACCCCCGGGCAGGGCGTCGCCGGGGAGCTGTTTTTT.

This CDR3 is CASGSLTGQRADTQYF. The CDR3 bases are TGTGCTAGTGGTTCGCTCACTGGACAGCGTGCGGATACGCAGTATTTT. The chain is built from TRBV12-5 and TRBJ2-3, with D possibly TRBD1 on 6 matching bases. This CDR3 region has 16 residues. Trimming shortened V by 4 bases and J by 6 bases, and 20 bases separated the two germline ends. Germline V gene sequence: CDR1 LGHNT, CDR2 FRNRAP.

This clone was counted only a few times. The V call is TRBV19, the J call TRBJ2-5, with TRBD1 matching 8 bases. Germline V gene data show CDR1 as LNHDA and CDR2 as SQIVND (reference sequence). The ends lost 3 bases at V and 5 bases at J; junction bases unmatched: 5. This CDR3 is built from 14 residues. This chain's CDR3 is CASSISGGAETQYF. The CDR3 DNA is TGTGCCAGTAGTATTTCAGGGGGCGCGGAGACCCAGTACTTC.

This clone was seen a few times. The chain combines TRBV7-4 with TRBJ2-7; 8 bases align to TRBD1. Germline CDR1 reads SGHVT; CDR2 reads SQSDAQ. The V gene end was trimmed by 1 base and the J gene end by 5 bases; junction bases not matched to a gene: 7. This CDR3 comprises 15 residues. The CDR3 is CASSLDRGFGHEQYF. The CDR3 nucleotides are TGTGCCAGCAGCTTAGACAGGGGGTTCGGCCACGAGCAGTACTTC.

The chain has TRBV30 and TRBJ2-5, with 7 bases fitting TRBD1. CDR1 is GTSNPN, CDR2 SVGIG, per germline (reference sequence). The CDR3 runs 12 residues. The V gene end was trimmed by 3 bases and the J gene end by 4 bases; junction bases not matched to a gene: 2. The CDR3 nucleotides read TGTGCCTGGAGCCAGGGGGTAGAGACCCAGTACTTC. This translates into CAWSQGVETQYF.

This sequence joins TRBV19 and TRBJ2-5, with D possibly TRBD1 on 6 matching bases. With the DNA end fitting TRBJ2-7 better, the J assignment may be wrong. Germline assignment: CDR1 LNHDA and CDR2 SQIVND (reference sequence). CDR3 length equals 16 residues. The CDR3 sequence is CASRSRGRGYQYEQYF. CDR3 coding DNA: TGTGCCAGTAGGTCGCGCGGAAGGGGGTATCAATACGAGCAGTACTTC.

This clone was seen a handful of times. This chain joins TRBV21-1 and TRBJ2-7; the table's D gene call, TRBD2, was not cross checked with the DNA. TRBV21-1 is annotated as a pseudogene. The CDR3 extends over 20 amino acids. The chain's CDR3 is CASSKERGLSSSGSRYEQYF. CDR3 nucleotide sequence: TGTGCCAGCAGCAAAGAAAGGGGGTTGTCGAGTAGCGGGAGTAGGTACGAGCAGTACTTC.

The V and J genes are TRBV18 and TRBJ2-7; possible D gene TRBD1, 6 bases. This CDR3 contains 15 residues. CDR1 and CDR2 from the germline V gene are KGHSH and LQKENI. Trimming stripped 1 base from V and 5 bases from J, with 15 bases between. The CDR3 DNA follows: TGTGCCAGCTCACCACGGGCAGGGGTGGGAAACGAGCAGTACTTC. Translated: CASSPRAGVGNEQYF.

This clone was counted between two and nine times. CDR3 sequence (DNA): TGTGCCACCCGGTTTAATGAAAAACTGTTTTTT. Its protein product is CATRFNEKLFF. The genes are TRBV10-3 and TRBJ1-4, with D unresolved. Germline loops: CDR1 ENHRY, CDR2 SYGVKD. This CDR3 spans 11 amino acids. V was trimmed by 10 bases and J by 4 bases, leaving 7 bases between them.

The J gene is TRBJ2-1, the V gene TRBV5-1, with D perhaps TRBD2 (5 bases). Germline loops: CDR1 SGHRS, CDR2 YFSETQ. V lost 5 bases to trimming and J lost 7 bases, with 10 bases between them. The CDR3 extends over 12 amino acids. CDR3 in amino acids: CASSVERNEQFF. For the CDR3, the DNA is TGCGCCAGCAGTGTGGAGCGGAATGAGCAGTTCTTC.

The V and J genes are TRBV5-1 and TRBJ1-1; D gene uncertain. V lost 2 bases to trimming and J lost 1 base, with 6 bases between them. This CDR3 has 13 amino acids. Germline V gene sequence: CDR1 SGHRS, CDR2 YFSETQ. CDR3 residues: CASSFSGNTEAFF. As DNA, the CDR3 is TGCGCCAGCAGCTTCTCAGGGAACACTGAAGCTTTCTTT. Combining the CDR3 with reference TRBV5-1 and TRBJ1-1 gives the whole variable domain KAGVTQTPRYLIKTRGQQVTLSCSPISGHRSVSWYQQTPGQGLQFLFEYFSETQRNKGNFPGRFSGRQFSNSRSEMNVSTLELGDSALYLCASSFSGNTEAFFGQGTRLTVV.

V gene TRBV28 combines with J gene TRBJ2-7; 8 positions agree with TRBD2. Per germline, CDR1 MDHEN and CDR2 SYDVKM. J lost 5 bases, V lost 7 bases, and 10 bases had no gene match. This CDR3 spans 14 amino acids. The CDR3 loop is CASNIRSGSHEQYF. The CDR3 DNA reads TGTGCCAGCAACATAAGGAGCGGGAGCCACGAGCAGTACTTC.